The next 6 T cell receptor beta chains were all read from a single sample in a study of blood T cell repertoires in COVID-19. TCRdb keeps only in-frame clones here, not all; method: immunoSEQ multiplex PCR. This sample has 190,000 or so clones, with approximately 86% found just once. Sequenced sample: peripheral blood. These receptor sequences come from a man aged 35-49 years with active or convalescent COVID-19.

This clone has only a few counts. This chain joins TRBV29-1 and TRBJ1-4; TRBD1 agrees at 10 bases. The CDR3 spans 17 residues. Germline loops: CDR1 SQVTM, CDR2 ANQGSEA. The V gene end was trimmed by 7 bases and the J gene end by 8 bases; junction bases not matched to a gene: 19. CDR3 region: CSAVVLLTGGAGEKLFF. CDR3 DNA sequence: TGCAGCGCCGTCGTTTTATTGACAGGGGGCGCAGGGGAAAAACTGTTTTTT.

This chain uses TRBV4-3 with TRBJ2-2; 7 positions agree with TRBD1. Germline CDR1 and CDR2: LGHNA and YSLEER. V dropped 4 bases and J dropped 5; count of bases not matched to a gene: 10. The CDR3 is made up of 16 amino acids. As DNA, the CDR3 is TGCGCCAGCAGCCCCGCAGGTAGGGGGCGGACCGGGGAGCTGTTTTTT. Translating it yields CASSPAGRGRTGELFF.

The count of this clone is one. The chain couples TRBV15 to TRBJ1-5; no firm D call. The CDR3 consists of 15 residues. Germline assignment: CDR1 LNHNV and CDR2 YYDKDF (reference sequence). Trimming pared 3 bases from V and 5 bases from J, leaving 14 bases between. CDR3 nucleotides: TGTGCCACCAGCAGGGGTGAGGGTGGCTATCAGCCCCAGCATTTT. Translating it yields CATSRGEGGYQPQHF.

This clone was counted a single time. The chain couples TRBV7-9 to TRBJ2-3; 10 nucleotides line up with TRBD2. Germline V gene data show CDR1 as SEHNR and CDR2 as FQNEAQ (reference sequence). After removal of 2 bases from V and 2 bases from J, the junction contained 4 bases not matched to a gene. The CDR3 is 16 amino acids. Written as DNA, the CDR3 is TGTGCCAGCAGCTTAAGTAGCGGGGGGCACACAGATACGCAGTATTTT. It is translated as CASSLSSGGHTDTQYF.

The chain is built from TRBV3-1 (or the pseudogene TRBV3-2) and TRBJ2-2, with D unclear. The CDR3 runs to 16 residues. The germline CDR1 and CDR2 sequences are LGHDT and YNNKEL (reference sequence). Trimming removed 0 bases at V and 0 bases at J, with 8 bases between. The DNA of the CDR3 is TGTGCCAGCAGCCAAGATAGAGCGCCGAACACCGGGGAGCTGTTTTTT. Its protein is CASSQDRAPNTGELFF.

Concerning this clone itself: Other DNA sequences from this sample encode an identical CDR3 as well. The chain is built from TRBV2 and TRBJ2-2, with 14 bases aligning to TRBD2. The CDR3 has 16 residues. The V gene's germline CDR1 is SNHLY and CDR2 FYNNEI. Trimming cost V 5 bases and J 8 bases; bases outside gene matches: 7. The CDR3 here is CASSQEGLAGAGELFF. CDR3 in DNA: TGTGCCAGCAGTCAAGAGGGACTAGCGGGAGCTGGGGAGCTGTTTTTT.